This T cell receptor beta chain originates from a study of monozygotic twins with inflammatory bowel disease. The CDR3 contains 12 residues. Germline assignment: CDR1 SGHRS and CDR2 YFSETQ. TCRdb re-called the 5' RACE reads, yielding one record per CDR3 amino acid sequence without DNA. Listed are 85,000 to 110,000 distinct CDR3 sequences; approximately 2% falls within the top ten. The sequenced sample was blood. V is TRBV5-1 and J is TRBJ1-2; TCRdb outputs TRBD1, but without DNA this stays unchecked. This receptor was identified in a human donor with ulcerative colitis or Crohn's disease, or a healthy co-twin of an affected twin (not recorded which). The CDR3 here is CASSLTGYGYTF.